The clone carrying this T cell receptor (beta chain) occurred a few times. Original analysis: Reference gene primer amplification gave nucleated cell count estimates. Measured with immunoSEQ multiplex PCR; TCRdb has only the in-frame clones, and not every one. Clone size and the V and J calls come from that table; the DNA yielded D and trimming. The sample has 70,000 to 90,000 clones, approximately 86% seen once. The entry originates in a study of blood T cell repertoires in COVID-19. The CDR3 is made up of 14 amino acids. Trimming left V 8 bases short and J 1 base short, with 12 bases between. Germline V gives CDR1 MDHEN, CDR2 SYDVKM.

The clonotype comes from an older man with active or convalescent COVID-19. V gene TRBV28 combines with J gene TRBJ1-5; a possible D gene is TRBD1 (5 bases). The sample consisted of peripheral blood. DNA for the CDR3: TGTGCCAGCTTCGTCCGGGGGAGCAATCAGCCCCAGCATTTT. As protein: CASFVRGSNQPQHF.